This entry concerns a single T cell receptor (beta chain). The antigen is not known. The CDR3 end is not reached by the read, which stops 3 residues before it; the germline J gene fills it in. The source of the sample is a study of Tregs in tolerant kidney transplant recipients. The study, taken as a whole, reports: Changing PCR primers prevented nucleotide comparison between some patients' samples. Tolerant patients' donor-specific Tregs expanded beyond overall Tregs, suggesting antigen-driven growth.

The table came from immunoSEQ multiplex PCR; TCRdb's copy has only in-frame clones and leaves some out. The specimen's table records about 48,000 clones. V trimming: 3 bases; J trimming: 4 bases; junction bases outside the gene matches: 5. The CDR3 length is 14 residues. The germline V gene encodes CDR1 SGHTA and CDR2 FQGNSA. Unstimulated regulatory T cells (CD4+CD25+CD127-), CD4+CD25- non-regulatory cells, CD4 and CD8 cells were FACS-sorted from thawed PBMCs. The sequence was obtained from a human donor who received a combined kidney and bone marrow transplant. Sequences were derived from CD4+ T cells from blood, sampled before the transplant. The chain is built from TRBV7-2 and TRBJ1-1; TRBD1 matches at 7 bases. Incomplete CDR3 DNA: TGTGCCAGCAGCTTGCGACAGGGAATCACTGAA. Encoded protein: CASSLRQGITE. The complete CDR3 protein is CASSLRQGITEAFF.